Listed below are T cell receptor beta chains from one sample, sequenced in a study of T-cell reconstitution after alpha-beta-depleted transplantation in children. MiXCR, applied by TCRdb to the PCR reads, yields one record per CDR3 protein. The sample consists of 450,000 to 600,000 distinct CDR3 sequences, around a third of them appearing once. The material was PBMCs from the stem cell graft donor, obtained from the stem cell graft. The receptors originated from a human donor who donated a stem cell graft to a child with aplastic anemia. CDR3s include the opening cysteine and the closing phenylalanine or tryptophan. The order of the fields is clone size, J gene, V gene, D gene, CDR3 protein, CDR3 DNA. The D gene is left open where the match is weak. Clone size is shown for a subset of rows, as once, few, many or a class of expanded clone.

>many|TRBJ2-3|TRBV29-1|TRBD1
CSVGDRGQSDTQYF
TGCAGCGTAGGGGACAGGGGGCAATCAGATACGCAGTATTTT
>-|TRBJ1-5|TRBV5-1|-
CASSLVAVGVGGNQPQHF
TGCGCCAGCAGCTTGGTAGCGGTCGGGGTCGGGGGCAATCAGCCCCAGCATTTT
>-|TRBJ2-5|TRBV7-9|TRBD2
CASSLVGLAEHQETQYF
TGTGCCAGCAGCCTGGTGGGGCTAGCGGAACACCAAGAGACCCAGTACTTC
>-|TRBJ2-2|TRBV5-6|-
CASSLGHGWEHTGELFF
TGTGCCAGCAGCTTGGGGCATGGGTGGGAACACACCGGGGAGCTGTTTTTT
>-|TRBJ2-1|TRBV10-1|-
CASSLRATNEQFF
TGCGCCAGCAGCCTTCGGGCCACCAATGAGCAGTTCTTC
>-|TRBJ1-6|TRBV13|TRBD1
CASSFAGQGAGLNSPLHF
TGTGCCAGCAGCTTTGCGGGACAGGGGGCTGGATTGAATTCACCCCTCCACTTT
>-|TRBJ2-5|TRBV14|-
CASSQVGTAYQETQYF
TGTGCCAGCAGCCAAGTCGGGACCGCGTACCAAGAGACCCAGTACTTC
>few|TRBJ2-1|TRBV3-1|-
CASSPSPGYNEQFF
TGTGCCAGCAGCCCCAGCCCCGGGTACAATGAGCAGTTCTTC
>once|TRBJ2-1|TRBV7-3|-
CASSLEGLKEQFF
TGTGCCAGCAGCTTAGAGGGGTTGAAGGAGCAGTTCTTC
>few|TRBJ2-1|TRBV20-1|TRBD2
CSARTPGTSGRGEQFF
TGCAGTGCTAGGACCCCCGGGACTAGCGGGAGAGGCGAGCAGTTCTTC
>-|TRBJ2-1|TRBV20-1|TRBD2
CSARDRLAGGPEQFF
TGCAGTGCTAGAGATAGGCTAGCGGGAGGCCCTGAGCAGTTCTTC
>-|TRBJ1-6|TRBV12-3/TRBV12-4|-
CASTLGNSPLHF
TGTGCCAGCACTCTCGGGAATTCACCCCTCCACTTT
>few|TRBJ2-6|TRBV14|-
CASSPYTGPAAGANVLTF
TGTGCCAGCAGTCCGTATACTGGACCAGCAGCTGGGGCCAACGTCCTGACTTTC
>-|TRBJ2-1|TRBV20-1|TRBD1
CSARWPGTGAPMKNEQFF
TGCAGTGCTAGATGGCCCGGGACAGGGGCCCCTATGAAAAATGAGCAGTTCTTC
>few|TRBJ1-5|TRBV2|-
CASTWAAGQPQHF
TGTGCCAGCACTTGGGCAGCAGGTCAGCCCCAGCATTTT
>-|TRBJ2-2|TRBV4-2|TRBD2
CASSPFGTSAPGELFF
TGTGCCAGCAGCCCCTTCGGGACTAGTGCTCCCGGGGAGCTGTTTTTT
>few|TRBJ2-1|TRBV7-4|-
CASSLGRDGEQFF
TGTGCCAGCAGCTTAGGGAGAGACGGTGAGCAGTTCTTC
>-|TRBJ1-3|TRBV12-3/TRBV12-4|-
CASSEGLRNTIYF
TGTGCCAGCAGTGAGGGACTTCGAAACACCATATATTTT
>-|TRBJ2-3|TRBV11-2|-
CASSLDRPLLAAFTDTQYF
TGTGCCAGCAGCTTAGATCGCCCTCTATTAGCTGCTTTCACAGATACGCAGTATTTT
>few|TRBJ2-1|TRBV5-1|-
CASSFLPSERYNEQFF
TGCGCCAGCAGCTTTTTACCTAGCGAGCGTTACAATGAGCAGTTCTTC
>-|TRBJ2-3|TRBV5-6|TRBD2
CASSLYRGGSTDTQYF
TGTGCCAGCAGCTTGTACCGCGGGGGGAGCACAGATACGCAGTATTTT
>-|TRBJ2-1|TRBV30|TRBD2
CAWSHGGRRNEQFF
TGTGCCTGGAGTCATGGCGGGAGACGCAATGAGCAGTTCTTC
>few|TRBJ2-1|TRBV5-1|-
CASSLADPSYNEQFF
TGCGCCAGCAGCTTGGCTGACCCCTCCTACAATGAGCAGTTCTTC
>-|TRBJ1-1|TRBV7-9|-
CASRGQGWSTEAFF
TGTGCCAGCAGAGGTCAGGGATGGTCCACTGAAGCTTTCTTT
>-|TRBJ2-3|TRBV12-3/TRBV12-4|TRBD1
CASRVTGGSTDTQYF
TGTGCCAGCAGGGTTACAGGGGGCTCTACAGATACGCAGTATTTT
>-|TRBJ2-7|TRBV28|TRBD1
CASSSNEDRGNSYEQYF
TGTGCCAGCAGCTCGAACGAGGACAGGGGAAACTCCTACGAGCAGTACTTC
>few|TRBJ2-1|TRBV5-5|TRBD2
CASSWGDYPNEQFF
TGTGCCAGCAGCTGGGGGGACTACCCCAATGAGCAGTTCTTC
>-|TRBJ2-3|TRBV7-9|TRBD2
CASSLETSGDTDTQYF
TGTGCCAGCAGCTTAGAGACTAGCGGAGACACAGATACGCAGTATTTT
>once|TRBJ1-1|TRBV7-9|TRBD1
CGSSPRQGKRDTEAFF
TGTGGCAGCAGCCCGCGACAGGGGAAAAGGGACACTGAAGCTTTCTTT